This T cell receptor beta chain was documented in a study of tumor-infiltrating lymphocytes in oesophageal squamous cell carcinoma. Each CDR3 protein is one row after TCRdb ran MiXCR on the PCR reads. The profile shows around 22,000 distinct CDR3 sequences, approximately 34% of them singletons. This clonotype was seen ten or more times. This CDR3 has 11 amino acids. Between the trimmed V and J ends, which lost 4 bases and 9 bases, there was a span of 9 bases. Germline V gives CDR1 MNHNS, CDR2 SASEGT. The receptor's source is a female donor with esophageal squamous cell carcinoma. The specimen sequenced was esophageal tumor tissue. The gene calls are TRBV6-1 and TRBJ1-1; D remains ambiguous. In DNA form, the CDR3 reads TGTGCCAGCAGTGCTCTACACCAAGCTTTCTTT. This gives the protein CASSALHQAFF.